Included here is one T cell receptor (beta chain) sequence, with context. The antigen remains undetermined. This sample stems from a study of T-cell memory formation after mild COVID-19. Study details: The two donors had largely donor-specific TCR clusters.

The CDR3 is made up of 14 amino acids. Per germline, CDR1 MNHNS and CDR2 SASEGT. Trimming took 4 bases from V and 7 from J, leaving 11 bases between them. MiXCR was run by TCRdb on the 5' RACE reads, yielding one entry per CDR3 protein. Of 300,000 to 350,000 distinct CDR3 sequences detected, 15% to 20% appear once; the ten largest clones hold over 20%. Study outcomes and limitations: Memory sampled before infection contained some responding clones, suggesting cross-reactive memory joined.

This sequence was found in a man between 18 and 35 years old who had mild COVID-19 (a few samples of this study predate the infection). Cell type and time point are not known. The V and J genes are TRBV6-1 and TRBJ1-6; D gene uncertain. Sequenced material: PBMCs or a T cell subset sorted from them (not recorded which). CDR3 amino acids: CASSASVGNSPLHF. Here the CDR3 DNA reads TGTGCCAGCAGTGCTTCGGTGGGAAATTCACCCCTCCACTTT.